Listed below are T cell receptor beta chains from one sample, sequenced in a study of blood T cell repertoires in COVID-19. Clones were read by immunoSEQ multiplex PCR, and TCRdb kept only the in-frame ones, dropping some. The table lists 50,000 to 65,000 clones, about 92% of them singletons. Sequencing was done on a sample of peripheral blood. The source is a man aged 45-65 years with active COVID-19. CDR3s include the opening cysteine and the closing phenylalanine or tryptophan. D genes are given only for firm matches. Clone size is given for some rows only: seen once, a few or many times, or a class if the clone is expanded.

j_call: TRBJ1-5; clone_size: -; d_call: -; v_call: TRBV9; cdr3_aa: CASSAGNQPQHF; cdr3_nt: TGTGCCAGCAGCGCGGGCAATCAGCCCCAGCATTTT
j_call: TRBJ2-1; clone_size: -; d_call: TRBD1; v_call: TRBV11-2; cdr3_aa: CASSVSRGPEQFF; cdr3_nt: TGTGCCAGCAGCGTAAGCAGGGGGCCGGAGCAGTTCTTC
j_call: TRBJ2-7; clone_size: -; d_call: TRBD2; v_call: TRBV30; cdr3_aa: CAWGGLAGTYEQYF; cdr3_nt: TGTGCCTGGGGTGGACTAGCGGGCACCTACGAGCAGTACTTC
j_call: TRBJ2-7; clone_size: -; d_call: TRBD1; v_call: TRBV7-2; cdr3_aa: CASSLGGGSNYEQYF; cdr3_nt: TGTGCCAGCAGCTTAGGAGGGGGCAGTAACTACGAGCAGTACTTC
j_call: TRBJ2-5; clone_size: -; d_call: TRBD2; v_call: TRBV5-1; cdr3_aa: CASSSGTREGETQYF; cdr3_nt: TGCGCCAGCAGCTCCGGGACTAGAGAGGGAGAGACCCAGTACTTC
j_call: TRBJ1-5; clone_size: -; d_call: -; v_call: TRBV7-8; cdr3_aa: CASSPQGYSNQPQHF; cdr3_nt: TGTGCCAGCAGCCCACAGGGATATAGCAATCAGCCCCAGCATTTT
j_call: TRBJ2-7; clone_size: -; d_call: TRBD1; v_call: TRBV18; cdr3_aa: CASSPTGTGNSYEQYF; cdr3_nt: TGTGCCAGCTCACCAACAGGGACAGGTAACTCCTACGAGCAGTACTTC
j_call: TRBJ2-1; clone_size: -; d_call: -; v_call: TRBV28; cdr3_aa: CASSFGAGADEQFF; cdr3_nt: TGTGCCAGCAGTTTTGGCGCGGGGGCGGATGAGCAGTTCTTC
j_call: TRBJ1-1; clone_size: -; d_call: -; v_call: TRBV5-1; cdr3_aa: CASHTEGEMNTEAFF; cdr3_nt: TGCGCCAGCCACACCGAGGGGGAGATGAACACTGAAGCTTTCTTT
j_call: TRBJ1-4; clone_size: -; d_call: -; v_call: TRBV13; cdr3_aa: CASSLGGGREKLFF; cdr3_nt: TGTGCCAGCAGCTTAGGCGGGGGGCGAGAAAAACTGTTTTTT
j_call: TRBJ1-1; clone_size: -; d_call: -; v_call: TRBV23-1; cdr3_aa: CASLLAQGAEAFF; cdr3_nt: TGCGCCAGCCTCCTCGCCCAGGGCGCTGAAGCTTTCTTT
j_call: TRBJ2-7; clone_size: -; d_call: -; v_call: TRBV28; cdr3_aa: CASSLLRTHPGSYEQYF; cdr3_nt: TGTGCCAGCAGTTTACTCCGGACTCACCCCGGCTCCTACGAGCAGTACTTC
j_call: TRBJ2-7; clone_size: -; d_call: TRBD1; v_call: TRBV28; cdr3_aa: CASSLGQGTYEQYF; cdr3_nt: TGTGCCAGCAGTCTGGGACAGGGCACCTACGAGCAGTACTTC
j_call: TRBJ1-6; clone_size: -; d_call: -; v_call: TRBV5-1; cdr3_aa: CASSLAHHSGPTQLSPLHF; cdr3_nt: TGCGCCAGCAGCTTGGCCCACCACAGCGGGCCTACACAACTTTCACCCCTCCACTTT
j_call: TRBJ2-7; clone_size: once; d_call: TRBD2; v_call: TRBV11-3; cdr3_aa: CASSLSSGGYEQYF; cdr3_nt: TGTGCCAGCAGCTTGTCTAGCGGGGGCTACGAGCAGTACTTC
j_call: TRBJ1-1; clone_size: once; d_call: TRBD1; v_call: TRBV3-1/TRBV3-2; cdr3_aa: CASSPRQGANTEAFF; cdr3_nt: TGTGCCAGCAGCCCGCGACAGGGGGCGAACACTGAAGCTTTCTTT
j_call: TRBJ2-5; clone_size: -; d_call: -; v_call: TRBV7-9; cdr3_aa: CASSLAEVSLETQYF; cdr3_nt: TGTGCCAGCAGCTTAGCAGAAGTATCACTGGAGACCCAGTACTTC
j_call: TRBJ1-2; clone_size: -; d_call: TRBD1; v_call: TRBV6-6; cdr3_aa: CASSYPGQGGYGYTF; cdr3_nt: TGTGCCAGCAGTTACCCGGGACAGGGAGGCTATGGCTACACCTTC
j_call: TRBJ2-1; clone_size: -; d_call: TRBD2; v_call: TRBV6-5; cdr3_aa: CASSRGGYNEQFF; cdr3_nt: TGTGCCAGCAGTCGGGGGGGATACAATGAGCAGTTCTTC
j_call: TRBJ2-7; clone_size: -; d_call: TRBD1; v_call: TRBV7-9; cdr3_aa: CASSPTGMNYEQYF; cdr3_nt: TGTGCCAGCAGCCCGACAGGGATGAACTACGAGCAGTACTTC
j_call: TRBJ1-2; clone_size: once; d_call: -; v_call: TRBV5-8; cdr3_aa: CASGEGRSGYTF; cdr3_nt: TGTGCCAGCGGGGAGGGGCGTAGTGGCTACACCTTC
j_call: TRBJ2-2; clone_size: -; d_call: -; v_call: TRBV9; cdr3_aa: CASSVDPRAGDTGELFF; cdr3_nt: TGTGCCAGCAGCGTAGATCCCAGGGCAGGGGACACCGGGGAGCTGTTTTTT
j_call: TRBJ1-1; clone_size: few; d_call: TRBD1; v_call: TRBV18; cdr3_aa: CASSRDRAVSGTEAFF; cdr3_nt: TGTGCCAGCTCCCGGGACAGGGCAGTTAGTGGCACTGAAGCTTTCTTT
j_call: TRBJ2-7; clone_size: -; d_call: TRBD1; v_call: TRBV5-5; cdr3_aa: CASSLVGQGREQYF; cdr3_nt: TGTGCCAGCAGCTTGGTCGGACAGGGGCGCGAGCAGTACTTC
j_call: TRBJ1-2; clone_size: -; d_call: -; v_call: TRBV28; cdr3_aa: CASRQPPGGGYTF; cdr3_nt: TGTGCCAGCAGGCAACCCCCGGGGGGAGGCTACACCTTC
j_call: TRBJ2-5; clone_size: -; d_call: TRBD2; v_call: TRBV7-9; cdr3_aa: CATQPGGLETQYF; cdr3_nt: TGTGCCACCCAGCCGGGGGGTTTAGAGACCCAGTACTTC
j_call: TRBJ2-1; clone_size: -; d_call: TRBD2; v_call: TRBV28; cdr3_aa: CASSSPSGGRFLEQFF; cdr3_nt: TGTGCCAGCAGTTCCCCTAGCGGGGGGAGATTTTTAGAGCAGTTCTTC
j_call: TRBJ1-1; clone_size: -; d_call: -; v_call: TRBV19; cdr3_aa: CASSISGMNTEAFF; cdr3_nt: TGTGCCAGTAGTATAAGCGGAATGAACACTGAAGCTTTCTTT
j_call: TRBJ2-5; clone_size: -; d_call: -; v_call: TRBV6-2/TRBV6-3; cdr3_aa: CASSKTSETQYF; cdr3_nt: TGTGCCAGCAGCAAAACTTCAGAGACCCAGTACTTC
j_call: TRBJ2-1; clone_size: -; d_call: -; v_call: TRBV14; cdr3_aa: CASAKGGAGYNEQFF; cdr3_nt: TGTGCCAGCGCCAAAGGGGGGGCGGGGTACAATGAGCAGTTCTTC
j_call: TRBJ2-3; clone_size: -; d_call: TRBD2; v_call: TRBV4-2; cdr3_aa: CASSPERGGGADTQYF; cdr3_nt: TGTGCCAGCAGCCCCGAGCGGGGGGGCGGGGCAGATACGCAGTATTTT
j_call: TRBJ2-3; clone_size: -; d_call: -; v_call: TRBV11-2; cdr3_aa: CASSLDRGGGLSDTQYF; cdr3_nt: TGTGCCAGCAGCTTAGATCGCGGAGGGGGCTTGTCAGATACGCAGTATTTT
j_call: TRBJ1-3; clone_size: -; d_call: -; v_call: TRBV19; cdr3_aa: CASSERHISGNTIYF; cdr3_nt: TGTGCCAGTAGTGAGAGACACATCTCTGGAAACACCATATATTTT
j_call: TRBJ2-7; clone_size: -; d_call: -; v_call: TRBV11-3; cdr3_aa: CASSPGAVSYEQYF; cdr3_nt: TGTGCCAGCAGTCCAGGGGCGGTCTCCTACGAGCAGTACTTC
j_call: TRBJ1-1; clone_size: -; d_call: TRBD1; v_call: TRBV6-5; cdr3_aa: CASRASDRVNTEAFF; cdr3_nt: TGTGCCAGCAGGGCGTCGGACAGGGTGAACACTGAAGCTTTCTTT
j_call: TRBJ2-1; clone_size: -; d_call: TRBD2; v_call: TRBV4-1; cdr3_aa: CASSTGLAGDSYNEQFF; cdr3_nt: TGCGCCAGCAGCACCGGACTAGCGGGGGATTCCTACAATGAGCAGTTCTTC
j_call: TRBJ1-3; clone_size: -; d_call: -; v_call: TRBV5-1; cdr3_aa: CASSLSGLLSGNTIYF; cdr3_nt: TGCGCCAGCAGCTTGTCCGGTCTTCTCTCTGGAAACACCATATATTTT
j_call: TRBJ2-7; clone_size: -; d_call: TRBD2; v_call: TRBV27; cdr3_aa: CASRGLAGSSYEQYF; cdr3_nt: TGTGCCAGCAGGGGACTAGCGGGAAGCTCCTACGAGCAGTACTTC
j_call: TRBJ2-7; clone_size: once; d_call: -; v_call: TRBV7-9; cdr3_aa: CASSLVGGTYEQYF; cdr3_nt: TGTGCCAGCAGCTTAGTTGGAGGTACCTACGAGCAGTACTTC
j_call: TRBJ2-7; clone_size: -; d_call: -; v_call: TRBV6-5; cdr3_aa: CASRGARAGSYEQYF; cdr3_nt: TGTGCCAGCCGGGGAGCGAGGGCGGGTTCCTACGAGCAGTACTTC
j_call: TRBJ1-1; clone_size: -; d_call: -; v_call: TRBV18; cdr3_aa: CASSPPVAGPNTEAFF; cdr3_nt: TGTGCCAGCTCACCACCAGTCGCAGGGCCGAACACTGAAGCTTTCTTT
j_call: TRBJ2-1; clone_size: -; d_call: TRBD2; v_call: TRBV11-2; cdr3_aa: CASSPTSGSPYNEQFF; cdr3_nt: TGTGCCAGCAGCCCGACTAGCGGGAGCCCCTACAATGAGCAGTTCTTC
j_call: TRBJ2-1; clone_size: few; d_call: TRBD2; v_call: TRBV7-9; cdr3_aa: CASSPPTSGGANEQFF; cdr3_nt: TGTGCCAGCAGCCCTCCGACTAGCGGGGGGGCAAATGAGCAGTTCTTC
j_call: TRBJ1-1; clone_size: once; d_call: -; v_call: TRBV18; cdr3_aa: CASSPNAMNTEAFF; cdr3_nt: TGTGCCAGCTCACCAAATGCTATGAACACTGAAGCTTTCTTT
j_call: TRBJ2-5; clone_size: -; d_call: TRBD1; v_call: TRBV7-2; cdr3_aa: CASSWVTGYQETQYF; cdr3_nt: TGTGCCAGCAGCTGGGTGACAGGGTACCAAGAGACCCAGTACTTC
j_call: TRBJ2-7; clone_size: once; d_call: TRBD2; v_call: TRBV18; cdr3_aa: CASSPPSRAGSSGEQYF; cdr3_nt: TGTGCCAGCTCGCCTCCCTCCCGAGCGGGGTCCTCGGGCGAGCAGTACTTT
j_call: TRBJ1-3; clone_size: -; d_call: TRBD1; v_call: TRBV27; cdr3_aa: CASAGGSGNTIYF; cdr3_nt: TGTGCCAGTGCAGGGGGCTCCGGAAACACCATATATTTT
j_call: TRBJ2-1; clone_size: -; d_call: -; v_call: TRBV7-9; cdr3_aa: CASSLETIYNEQFF; cdr3_nt: TGTGCCAGCAGCTTAGAGACTATTTACAATGAGCAGTTCTTC
j_call: TRBJ1-5; clone_size: -; d_call: -; v_call: TRBV20-1; cdr3_aa: CSASALRSQPQHF; cdr3_nt: TGCAGTGCTAGTGCCCTTCGGAGCCAGCCCCAGCATTTT
j_call: TRBJ1-1; clone_size: -; d_call: -; v_call: TRBV6-5; cdr3_aa: CASSYTGHLNTEAFF; cdr3_nt: TGTGCCAGCAGTTACACAGGACACTTAAACACTGAAGCTTTCTTT
j_call: TRBJ1-2; clone_size: few; d_call: -; v_call: TRBV7-3; cdr3_aa: CASSPDRDYGYTF; cdr3_nt: TGTGCCAGCAGCCCCGACAGAGACTATGGCTACACCTTC
j_call: TRBJ2-5; clone_size: -; d_call: TRBD2; v_call: TRBV2; cdr3_aa: CASTGLAGRQETQYF; cdr3_nt: TGTGCCAGCACCGGACTAGCGGGAAGGCAAGAGACCCAGTACTTC
j_call: TRBJ2-2; clone_size: -; d_call: TRBD2; v_call: TRBV27; cdr3_aa: CASSRMTSGMTGELFF; cdr3_nt: TGTGCCAGCAGTAGGATGACTAGCGGGATGACCGGGGAGCTGTTTTTT
j_call: TRBJ1-3; clone_size: -; d_call: -; v_call: TRBV5-1; cdr3_aa: CASSLAGQNSGNTIYF; cdr3_nt: TGCGCCAGCAGCTTGGCCGGACAGAACTCTGGAAACACCATATATTTT
j_call: TRBJ2-1; clone_size: -; d_call: TRBD1; v_call: TRBV27; cdr3_aa: CASSIEGANYNEQFF; cdr3_nt: TGTGCCAGCAGTATAGAGGGGGCTAACTACAATGAGCAGTTCTTC
j_call: TRBJ2-1; clone_size: -; d_call: TRBD2; v_call: TRBV5-1; cdr3_aa: CASQVSSGYNEQFF; cdr3_nt: TGCGCCAGCCAGGTCTCTAGCGGTTACAATGAGCAGTTCTTC
j_call: TRBJ2-7; clone_size: -; d_call: TRBD1; v_call: TRBV7-9; cdr3_aa: CASSRPPRTGAYEQYF; cdr3_nt: TGTGCCAGCAGCCGTCCCCCCCGGACAGGGGCCTACGAGCAGTACTTC
j_call: TRBJ1-6; clone_size: few; d_call: -; v_call: TRBV28; cdr3_aa: CASSKQANNSPLHF; cdr3_nt: TGTGCCAGCAGTAAACAGGCGAATAATTCACCCCTCCACTTT
j_call: TRBJ2-1; clone_size: -; d_call: TRBD2; v_call: TRBV27; cdr3_aa: CASSARTSGLDEQFF; cdr3_nt: TGTGCCAGCAGTGCCAGGACTAGCGGTTTGGATGAGCAGTTCTTC
j_call: TRBJ1-2; clone_size: -; d_call: -; v_call: TRBV6-6; cdr3_aa: CASGMGGAYGYTF; cdr3_nt: TGTGCCAGCGGGATGGGGGGAGCCTATGGCTACACCTTC